The 21 T cell receptor beta chains below all came from one sample that was sequenced in a study of tumor and adjacent non-tumor tissue in lung cancer. RNA was extracted from bulk tissue without any cell sorting. TCRbeta libraries were built with three rounds of nested PCR, modified from ARM-PCR. A single record per CDR3 protein comes from TCRdb applying MiXCR to the multiplex PCR reads. The sample includes tens of thousands of distinct CDR3 sequences, roughly 73% of them seen just once. The sequenced material came from lung tumor tissue. The receptors come from a man aged 55 to 70 with non-small cell lung cancer.

V gene TRBV20-1 combines with J gene TRBJ2-5; D may be TRBD1 (5 bases). With 1 base removed from V and 12 bases from J, the gap between germline ends came to 18 bases. This CDR3 comprises 13 residues. Germline lookup yields CDR1 DFQATT and CDR2 SNEGSKA (reference sequence). The CDR3 loop is CSARAVRSETEYF. The CDR3 nucleotides are TGCAGTGCTAGAGCCGTCAGGTCAGAGACAGAGTACTTC.

The V gene is TRBV12-3 or TRBV12-4, the J gene TRBJ2-1; the D call may be TRBD1 or TRBD2 (5 bases each). Trimming removed 5 bases at V and 8 bases at J, with 19 bases between. The CDR3 runs to 15 residues. In DNA, the CDR3 is TGTGCCAGCAGTATCCCTCACCGGGACCACTATGAGCAGTTCTTC. Translated, it gives CASSIPHRDHYEQFF.

In the case of this clonotype: Given a much more abundant clone one base away, this may be a read error. The chain carries TRBV5-6 and TRBJ1-2; no clear D. This CDR3 has 13 residues. Germline V gene lookup returns CDR1 SGHDT and CDR2 YYEEEE. As DNA, the CDR3 is TGTGTCAGCAGCTTGGAACATTCCTATGGCTACACCTTC. Protein sequence: CVSSLEHSYGYTF.

In regard to this clonotype: The germline gene is not matched at one end of the junction; a read error may be the cause. The chain uses TRBV6-5 and TRBJ1-5; 8 nucleotides agree with TRBD1. The CDR3 is made up of 14 amino acids. Germline lookup yields CDR1 MNHEY and CDR2 SVGAGI. CDR3 residues: CDSSSAGGSQPQHF. DNA for the CDR3: TGTGACAGCAGTTCAGCAGGGGGCTCTCAGCCCCAGCATTTT.

V gene TRBV29-1 combines with J gene TRBJ1-2, with D unresolved. The V end lost 7 bases, the J end lost 10 bases, and 10 bases lay between the germline ends. Germline V gene data show CDR1 as SQVTM and CDR2 as ANQGSEA. The CDR3 is 9 residues long. In DNA form, the CDR3 reads TGCAGCGAGAGTCGAGACTACACCTTC. It is translated as CSESRDYTF.

Note on this clonotype: A much more abundant neighbour one base away suggests this may be a read error. The chain joins TRBV12-3 or TRBV12-4 to TRBJ2-7; D unclear. The CDR3 runs to 10 residues. The CDR3 region has the DNA TGTACCAGCAGCCCGATAGAGCAGTACTTC. Translation gives CTSSPIEQYF.

Note on this clonotype: The CDR3 does not close with the conserved phenylalanine or tryptophan, likely indicating a read error. V usage is TRBV20-1 and J usage is TRBJ1-5; D is unresolved. Judging by the DNA end, TRBJ2-3 fits better; the J call may be wrong. Per germline, CDR1 DFQATT and CDR2 SNEGSKA (reference sequence). CDR3 length: 15 amino acids. The CDR3 nucleotides are TGCAGTGCTAGAAGTCCCGGACGGGTAAATCAGCCCCAGTATTAT. This gives the protein CSARSPGRVNQPQYY.

On this clonotype itself: One base away lies a much larger clone, so this may be a sequencing read error. This chain's CDR3 is CASSFSGGGYGYTF. CDR3 in DNA: TGTGCCAGCAGCTTCTCGGGAGGAGGATATGGCTACACCTTC. The genes are TRBV6-5 and TRBJ1-2; no clear D. Germline V gene data show CDR1 as MNHEY and CDR2 as SVGAGI. This CDR3 is 14 amino acids long. V was cut by 6 bases and J by 5 bases, with 16 bases left in between.

The chain recombines TRBV11-2 with TRBJ2-7, with D unclear. The CDR3 has 13 amino acids. Between the trimmed V and J ends, which lost 6 bases and 6 bases, there was a span of 15 bases. Germline CDR1 reads SGHAT; CDR2 reads FQNNGV. CDR3 protein: CASSPTPHREQYF. CDR3 nucleotide sequence: TGTGCCAGCAGTCCCACCCCCCACCGCGAGCAGTACTTC.

Note on this clonotype: This CDR3 is missing its conserved last phenylalanine or tryptophan, likely due to a read error. The limits of the CDR3 on the DNA are not certain, so only TCRdb's listed CDR3 is given. The chain couples TRBV6-1 to TRBJ2-7. Germline V gives CDR1 MNHNS, CDR2 SASEGT. The CDR3 is 12 residues long, counting both termini. The CDR3 sequence: CASGNYNYEEYL.

A remark on this clonotype: One junction end does not reproduce the germline sequence, and a read error may be involved. This chain connects TRBV6-6 to TRBJ2-6, with D tentatively TRBD1 or TRBD2 (5 bases each). CDR1 and CDR2 from the germline V gene are MNHNY and SVGAGI (reference sequence). The CDR3 loop spans 12 amino acids. DNA for the CDR3: TGTGCCAGCAGGTCTGGGACCAATGTCCTGACTTTC. Residues: CASRSGTNVLTF.

This clonotype was detected many times. The rearrangement joins TRBV12-3 or TRBV12-4 to TRBJ2-2; TRBD1 or TRBD2 may be the D gene (5 bases each). The CDR3 length is 17 residues. Between the trimmed V and J ends, which lost 6 bases and 0 bases, there was a span of 17 bases. The CDR3 protein is CASSFGTSLANTGELFF. CDR3 bases: TGTGCCAGCAGCTTTGGGACCTCCCTGGCGAACACCGGGGAGCTGTTTTTT.

The chain is built from TRBV5-5 and TRBJ2-1; D not resolved. V dropped 5 bases and J dropped 6 bases, with 12 bases sitting between them. This CDR3 spans 13 amino acids. The V gene's germline CDR1 is SGHKS and CDR2 YYEKEE (reference sequence). The chain's CDR3 is CASSPSKVNEQFF. CDR3 nucleotides: TGTGCCAGCAGTCCCTCTAAGGTCAATGAGCAGTTCTTC. The full variable domain, with the rest looked up from reference TRBV5-5 and TRBJ2-1, is DAGVTQSPTHLIKTRGQQVTLRCSPISGHKSVSWYQQVLGQGPQFIFQYYEKEERGRGNFPDRFSARQFPNYSSELNVNALLLGDSALYLCASSPSKVNEQFFGPGTRLTVL.

V usage is TRBV19 and J usage is TRBJ2-5; 7 bases are shared with TRBD2. This CDR3 contains 15 residues. Germline V gene data show CDR1 as LNHDA and CDR2 as SQIVND (reference sequence). Trimming cost V 5 bases and J 7 bases; bases outside gene matches: 13. The CDR3 sequence: CASSSFGAGVATQYF. The CDR3, as DNA: TGTGCCAGTAGTTCGTTCGGGGCGGGAGTTGCGACCCAGTACTTC.

Turning to this clonotype: Germline is not matched at one junction end, which may reflect a read error. In DNA, the CDR3 is TGTAGCGTTGTATCGGGGAACACTGAAGCTCTCTTT. It encodes CSVVSGNTEALF. This chain connects TRBV29-1 to TRBJ1-1, with D uncertain. This CDR3 comprises 12 residues. CDR1 and CDR2 from the germline V gene are SQVTM and ANQGSEA.

The chain recombines TRBV20-1 with TRBJ2-3; 7 bases map to TRBD1. Trimming removed 6 bases from V and 11 bases from J; junction bases left unmatched: 23. The germline CDR1 and CDR2 sequences are DFQATT and SNEGSKA (reference sequence). The CDR3 runs 16 residues. The CDR3 region has the DNA TGCAGTGCCCCCGGCAAGGGGGCGTTTGGCACAGGTATGCAGTATTTT. Its translation: CSAPGKGAFGTGMQYF.

About this clonotype itself: An end of the junction does not agree with germline; a read error may underlie this. The chain couples TRBV28 to TRBJ2-7; 8 positions agree with TRBD2. Germline V gene lookup returns CDR1 MDHEN and CDR2 SYDVKM. The CDR3 runs to 15 residues. The CDR3 DNA follows: TGTGCCAGCAGCTTAACTACTAGCGGCGCCTACGAGCGGTACTTC. Its protein is CASSLTTSGAYERYF. Together with reference TRBV28 and TRBJ2-7, the CDR3 gives the full variable domain: DVKVTQSSRYLVKRTGEKVFLECVQDMDHENMFWYRQDPGLGLRLIYFSYDVKMKEKGDIPEGYSVSREKKERFSLILESASTNQTSMYLCASSLTTSGAYERYFGPGTRLTVT.

V and J are TRBV6-6 and TRBJ2-1; TRBD1 aligns across 9 bases. Germline V gives CDR1 MNHNY, CDR2 SVGAGI (reference sequence). The junction had 11 bases not matched to a gene; V was cut back by 4 bases and J by 10 bases. This CDR3 is built from 15 residues. CDR3 in DNA: TGTGCCAGCAGTTCCCTTGGGACAGGGTTTATCGAGCAGTTCTTC. Its translation: CASSSLGTGFIEQFF.

As for this clonotype: A much larger clone is a single base away; this may be a read error. The chain joins TRBV7-9 to TRBJ2-3, with 7 bases lining up with TRBD1. Germline V gene sequence: CDR1 SEHNR, CDR2 FQNEAQ (reference sequence). This CDR3 is 16 amino acids long. V trimming: 2 bases; J trimming: 2 bases; junction bases outside the gene matches: 7. The CDR3 sequence is CASSLTMTGYTDTQYF. CDR3 bases: TGTGCCAGCAGCTTAACGATGACAGGGTACACAGATACGCAGTATTTT.

Turning to this clonotype: Being one base from a much bigger clone, this may be a read error. The V and J genes are TRBV11-3 and TRBJ2-2; tentative D call: TRBD2 (6 bases). V shed 2 bases and J shed 4 bases, with 14 bases lying between them. Germline V gene data show CDR1 as SGHNT and CDR2 as YENEEA. There are 16 residues in the CDR3. CDR3: CASSLSKTGGTGELFF. The CDR3 DNA is TGTGCCAGCAGCTTATCGAAAACCGGGGGCACCGGGGAGCTGTTTTTT.

For this clonotype: A clone one base away is much larger, so this may be a read error. As the CDR3 is not closed by the conserved phenylalanine or tryptophan, this likely results from a read error. The chain carries TRBV28 and TRBJ2-3, with a weak D call TRBD2 (5 bases). The CDR3 totals 14 residues. Trimming took off 0 bases at V and 6 bases at J, with 10 bases between the two ends. From germline, CDR1 is MDHEN and CDR2 SYDVKM. CDR3 coding DNA: TGTGCCAGCAGTTTATGGGGGAGAGGGGATACGCAGTATATT. Translating gives CASSLWGRGDTQYI.